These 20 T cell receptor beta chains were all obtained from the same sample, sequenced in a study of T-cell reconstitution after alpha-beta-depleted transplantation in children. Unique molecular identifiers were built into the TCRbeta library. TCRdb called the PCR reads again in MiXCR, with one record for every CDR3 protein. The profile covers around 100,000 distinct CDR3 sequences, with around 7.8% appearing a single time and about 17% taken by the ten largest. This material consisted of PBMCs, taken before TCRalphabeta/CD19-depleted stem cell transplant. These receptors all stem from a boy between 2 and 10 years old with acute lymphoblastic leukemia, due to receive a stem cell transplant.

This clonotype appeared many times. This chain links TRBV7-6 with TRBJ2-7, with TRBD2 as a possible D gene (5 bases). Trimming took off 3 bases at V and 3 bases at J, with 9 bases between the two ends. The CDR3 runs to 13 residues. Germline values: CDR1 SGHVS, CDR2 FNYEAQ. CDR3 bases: TGTGCCAGCAGCTTCGGCGGGCGCTACGAGCAGTACTTC. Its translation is CASSFGGRYEQYF.

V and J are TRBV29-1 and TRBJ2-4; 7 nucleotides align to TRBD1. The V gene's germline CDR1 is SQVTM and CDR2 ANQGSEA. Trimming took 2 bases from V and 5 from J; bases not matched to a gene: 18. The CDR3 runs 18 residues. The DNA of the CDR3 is TGCAGCGTTGAATTCCCGGGACAGTGGCCTCTGTATGAAAACATTCAGTACTTC. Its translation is CSVEFPGQWPLYENIQYF.

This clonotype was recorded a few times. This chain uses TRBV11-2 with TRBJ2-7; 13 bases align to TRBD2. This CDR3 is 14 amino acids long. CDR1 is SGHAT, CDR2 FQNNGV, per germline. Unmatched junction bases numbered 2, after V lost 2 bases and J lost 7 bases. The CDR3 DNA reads TGTGCCAGCAGCTTACCACTAGCGGGGGGGGAGCAGTACTTC. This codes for CASSLPLAGGEQYF. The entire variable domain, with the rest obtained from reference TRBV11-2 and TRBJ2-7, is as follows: EAGVAQSPRYKIIEKRQSVAFWCNPISGHATLYWYQQILGQGPKLLIQFQNNGVVDDSQLPKDRFSAERLKGVDSTLKIQPAKLEDSAVYLCASSLPLAGGEQYFGPGTRLTVT.

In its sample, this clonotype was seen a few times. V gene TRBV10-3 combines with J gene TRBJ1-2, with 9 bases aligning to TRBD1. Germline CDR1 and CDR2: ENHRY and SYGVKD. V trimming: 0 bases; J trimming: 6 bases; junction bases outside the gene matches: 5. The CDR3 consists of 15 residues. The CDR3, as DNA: TGTGCCATCAGTGAGTCGGGACAGGGACCCCATGGCTACACCTTC. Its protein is CAISESGQGPHGYTF.

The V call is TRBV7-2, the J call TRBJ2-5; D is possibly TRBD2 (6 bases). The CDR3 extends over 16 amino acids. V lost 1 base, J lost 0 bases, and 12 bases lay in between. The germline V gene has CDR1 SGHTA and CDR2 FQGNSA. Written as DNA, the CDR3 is TGTGCCAGCAGCTTAGTAACTAGCTCGTACCAAGAGACCCAGTACTTC. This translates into CASSLVTSSYQETQYF.

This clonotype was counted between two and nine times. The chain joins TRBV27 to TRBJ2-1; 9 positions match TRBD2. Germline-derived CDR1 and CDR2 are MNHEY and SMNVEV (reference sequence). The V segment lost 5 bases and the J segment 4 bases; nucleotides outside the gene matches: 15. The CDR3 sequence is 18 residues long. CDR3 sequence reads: CASSESYSGGPGYNEQFF. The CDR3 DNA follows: TGTGCCAGCAGTGAAAGTTATAGCGGGGGACCCGGGTACAATGAGCAGTTCTTC.

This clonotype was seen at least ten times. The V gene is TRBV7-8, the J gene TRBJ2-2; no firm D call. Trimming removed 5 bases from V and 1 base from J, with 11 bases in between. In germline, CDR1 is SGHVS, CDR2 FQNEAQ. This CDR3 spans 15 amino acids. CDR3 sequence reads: CASSPQNGNTGELFF. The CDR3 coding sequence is TGTGCCAGCAGCCCCCAGAATGGGAACACCGGGGAGCTGTTTTTT.

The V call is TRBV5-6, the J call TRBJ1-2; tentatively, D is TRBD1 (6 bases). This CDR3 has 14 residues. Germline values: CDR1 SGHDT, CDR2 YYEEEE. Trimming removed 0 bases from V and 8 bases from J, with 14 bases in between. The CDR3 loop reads CASSLVDRPVGYTF. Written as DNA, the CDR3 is TGTGCCAGCAGCTTGGTGGACAGACCGGTAGGCTACACCTTC.

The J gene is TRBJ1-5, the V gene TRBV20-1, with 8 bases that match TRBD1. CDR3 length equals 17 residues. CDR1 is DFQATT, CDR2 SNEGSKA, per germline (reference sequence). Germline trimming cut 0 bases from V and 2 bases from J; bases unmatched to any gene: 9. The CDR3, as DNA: TGCAGTGCTAGAGATTCAGGGGGCGTCCCCCGCAATCAGCCCCAGCATTTT. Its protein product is CSARDSGGVPRNQPQHF.

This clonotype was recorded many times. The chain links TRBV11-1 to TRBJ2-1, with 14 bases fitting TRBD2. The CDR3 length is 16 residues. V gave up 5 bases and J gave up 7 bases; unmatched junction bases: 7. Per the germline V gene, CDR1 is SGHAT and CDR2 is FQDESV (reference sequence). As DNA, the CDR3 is TGTGCCAGCAGCCCGGTGACTAGCGGGGGGGAGAATGAGCAGTTCTTC. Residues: CASSPVTSGGENEQFF.

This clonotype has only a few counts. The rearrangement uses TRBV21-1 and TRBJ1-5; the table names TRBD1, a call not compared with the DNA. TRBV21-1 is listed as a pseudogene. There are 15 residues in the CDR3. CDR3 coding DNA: TGTGCCAGCACCTTTCAGGGGGGGGGTGATCAGCCCCAGCATTTT. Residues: CASTFQGGGDQPQHF.

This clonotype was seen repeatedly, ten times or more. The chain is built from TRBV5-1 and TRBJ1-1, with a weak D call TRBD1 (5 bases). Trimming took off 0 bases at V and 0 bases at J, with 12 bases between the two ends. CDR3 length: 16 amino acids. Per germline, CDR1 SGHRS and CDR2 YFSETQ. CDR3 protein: CASSLAQEDLNTEAFF. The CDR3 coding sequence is TGCGCCAGCAGCTTGGCACAGGAGGACCTGAACACTGAAGCTTTCTTT. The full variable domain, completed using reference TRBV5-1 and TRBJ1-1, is KAGVTQTPRYLIKTRGQQVTLSCSPISGHRSVSWYQQTPGQGLQFLFEYFSETQRNKGNFPGRFSGRQFSNSRSEMNVSTLELGDSALYLCASSLAQEDLNTEAFFGQGTRLTVV.

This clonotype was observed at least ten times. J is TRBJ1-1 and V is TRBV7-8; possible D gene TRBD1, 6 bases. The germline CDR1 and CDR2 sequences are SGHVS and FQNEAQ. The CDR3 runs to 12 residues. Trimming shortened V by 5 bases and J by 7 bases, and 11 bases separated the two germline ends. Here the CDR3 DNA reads TGTGCCAGCAGCCAGGACAGTTATGAAGCTTTCTTT. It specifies CASSQDSYEAFF.

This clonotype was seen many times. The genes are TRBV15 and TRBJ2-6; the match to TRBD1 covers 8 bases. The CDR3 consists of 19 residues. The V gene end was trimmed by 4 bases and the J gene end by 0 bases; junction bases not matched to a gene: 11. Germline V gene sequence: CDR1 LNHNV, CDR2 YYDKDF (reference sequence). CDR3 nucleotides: TGTGCCACCAGCAACCCGCGGGGACAGGAACTCTCTGGGGCCAACGTCCTGACTTTC. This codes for CATSNPRGQELSGANVLTF.

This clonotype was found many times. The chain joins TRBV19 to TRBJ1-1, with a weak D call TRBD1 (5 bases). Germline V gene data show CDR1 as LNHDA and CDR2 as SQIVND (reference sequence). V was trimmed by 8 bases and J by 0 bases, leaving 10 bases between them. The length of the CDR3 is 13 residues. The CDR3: CASESRVNTEAFF. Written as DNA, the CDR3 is TGTGCCAGTGAGAGCAGGGTGAACACTGAAGCTTTCTTT.

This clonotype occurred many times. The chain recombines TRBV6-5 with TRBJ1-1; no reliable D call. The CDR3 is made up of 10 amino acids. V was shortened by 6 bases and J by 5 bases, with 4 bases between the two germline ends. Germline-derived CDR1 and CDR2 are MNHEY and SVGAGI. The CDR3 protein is CASRGTEAFF. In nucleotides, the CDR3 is TGTGCCAGCAGAGGGACTGAAGCTTTCTTT.

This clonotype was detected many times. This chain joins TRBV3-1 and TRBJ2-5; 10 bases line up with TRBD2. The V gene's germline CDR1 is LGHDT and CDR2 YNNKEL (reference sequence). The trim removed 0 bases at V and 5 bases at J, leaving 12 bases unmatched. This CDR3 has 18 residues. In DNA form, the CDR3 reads TGTGCCAGCAGCCAAGAGACTATGGAACTAGCGGGGTCGGAGACCCAGTACTTC. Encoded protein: CASSQETMELAGSETQYF.

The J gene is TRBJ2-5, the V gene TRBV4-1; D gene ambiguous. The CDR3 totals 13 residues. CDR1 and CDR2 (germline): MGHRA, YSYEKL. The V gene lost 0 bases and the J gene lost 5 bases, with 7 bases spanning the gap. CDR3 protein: CASSQDLWETQYF. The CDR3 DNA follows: TGCGCCAGCAGCCAAGATTTGTGGGAGACCCAGTACTTC.

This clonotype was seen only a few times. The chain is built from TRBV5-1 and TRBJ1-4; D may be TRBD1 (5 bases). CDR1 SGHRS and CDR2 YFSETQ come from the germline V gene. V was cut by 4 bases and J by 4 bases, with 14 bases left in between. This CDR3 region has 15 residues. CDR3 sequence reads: CASSGGYSFNEKLFF. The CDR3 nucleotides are TGCGCCAGCAGCGGGGGGTACAGTTTTAATGAAAAACTGTTTTTT.

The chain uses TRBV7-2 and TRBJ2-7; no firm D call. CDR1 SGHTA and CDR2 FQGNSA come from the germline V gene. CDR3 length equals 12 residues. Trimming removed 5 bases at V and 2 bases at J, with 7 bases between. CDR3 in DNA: TGTGCCAGCAGCCATTATACCTACGAGCAGTACTTC. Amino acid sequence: CASSHYTYEQYF.